These 27 T cell receptor beta chains were all obtained from the same sample, sequenced in a study of blood T cell repertoires in COVID-19. Clones were read by immunoSEQ multiplex PCR, and TCRdb kept only the in-frame ones, dropping some. The sample includes some 170,000 clones, 82% of them seen just once. Sequenced sample: peripheral blood. The receptor set was obtained from a woman in her seventies with acute or convalescent COVID-19.

V and J are TRBV28 and TRBJ2-1; D not resolved. The germline V gene encodes CDR1 MDHEN and CDR2 SYDVKM. This CDR3 region has 11 residues. Trimming pared 7 bases from V and 10 bases from J, leaving 11 bases between. CDR3 sequence reads: CASIWRGEQFF. In DNA, the CDR3 is TGTGCCAGCATCTGGAGAGGAGAGCAGTTCTTC.

The chain employs TRBV27 and TRBJ1-2, with 8 bases matching TRBD1. V lost 4 bases to trimming and J lost 3 bases; unmatched junction nucleotides: 7. Germline assignment: CDR1 MNHEY and CDR2 SMNVEV (reference sequence). This CDR3 has 15 amino acids. Here the CDR3 reads CASSSTGDGDYGYTF. In DNA, the CDR3 is TGTGCCAGCAGTTCGACAGGGGATGGGGACTATGGCTACACCTTC.

The V and J genes are TRBV29-1 and TRBJ1-5; D gene uncertain. Trimming left V 6 bases short and J 0 bases short, with 6 bases between. CDR3 size: 12 residues. Germline CDR1 reads SQVTM; CDR2 reads ANQGSEA. CDR3 nucleotide sequence: TGCAGCGTACGAGTTAGCAATCAGCCCCAGCATTTT. This codes for CSVRVSNQPQHF.

This clone was seen a handful of times. This chain uses TRBV15 with TRBJ1-3; D gene uncertain. V was trimmed by 0 bases and J by 1 base, leaving 10 bases between them. Germline values: CDR1 LNHNV, CDR2 YYDKDF (reference sequence). The CDR3 runs 16 residues. The CDR3 reads CATSRELATSGNTIYF. CDR3 nucleotide sequence: TGTGCCACCAGCAGAGAGCTCGCGACTTCTGGAAACACCATATATTTT.

This chain connects TRBV9 to TRBJ2-7; D is ambiguous. CDR3 length: 14 amino acids. The V and J ends lost 0 bases and 2 bases respectively, with 9 bases between them. Per germline, CDR1 SGDLS and CDR2 YYNGEE. CDR3 in amino acids: CASSVDLSPYEQYF. The CDR3, as DNA: TGTGCCAGCAGCGTAGACTTGAGCCCCTACGAGCAGTACTTC.

This clone was observed a few times. This same CDR3 is encoded by further DNA sequences in the sample. CDR3 sequence reads: CASSLGQTFSGNTIYF. In DNA, the CDR3 is TGCGCCAGCAGCTTGGGACAGACATTCTCTGGAAACACCATATATTTT. This chain uses TRBV5-1 with TRBJ1-3, with D maybe TRBD1 (5 bases). The CDR3 is 16 residues long. Trimming removed 0 bases from V and 0 bases from J, with 10 bases in between. The germline V gene encodes CDR1 SGHRS and CDR2 YFSETQ.

V and J are TRBV19 and TRBJ2-2; TRBD2 agrees at 15 bases. V shed 6 bases and J 6 bases; nucleotides not matched to a gene: 2. Germline V gene lookup returns CDR1 LNHDA and CDR2 SQIVND (reference sequence). The CDR3 length is 15 residues. This chain's CDR3 is CASRRTSGGAGELFF. The CDR3 nucleotides read TGTGCCAGTAGGCGGACTAGCGGGGGGGCCGGGGAGCTGTTTTTT.

This sequence joins TRBV7-2 and TRBJ2-3; 8 bases fit TRBD2. This CDR3 spans 19 amino acids. J gave up 9 bases and V 3 bases, and 23 bases lay outside the gene matches. From germline, CDR1 is SGHTA and CDR2 FQGNSA. The DNA of the CDR3 is TGTGCCAGCAGCTTGTTAGCGGGGACCACCCTCACTACAGAGGGCACGCAGTATTTT. Protein sequence: CASSLLAGTTLTTEGTQYF.

This sequence joins TRBV7-2 and TRBJ1-6, with D tentatively TRBD1 (5 bases). The germline V and J ends were trimmed by 5 bases and 8 bases, with 13 bases remaining between them. The V gene's germline CDR1 is SGHTA and CDR2 FQGNSA. There are 14 residues in the CDR3. The CDR3 DNA reads TGTGCCAGCAGCCCGGGACTGACCTATTCACCCCTCCACTTT. Translating it yields CASSPGLTYSPLHF.

This clone has just one count. CDR3 in DNA: TGCGCCAGCAGTCCGGGACAGGGGACAGATACGCAGTATTTT. Protein sequence: CASSPGQGTDTQYF. The V call is TRBV5-1, the J call TRBJ2-3; 10 positions agree with TRBD1. The germline gives CDR1 SGHRS, CDR2 YFSETQ. Trimming removed 5 bases from V and 3 bases from J; junction bases left unmatched: 3. The CDR3 length is 14 residues.

This chain connects TRBV6-5 to TRBJ1-4; no definite D call. V lost 6 bases to trimming and J lost 0 bases, with 11 bases between them. The CDR3 is 15 residues long. Looked up from germline, CDR1 is MNHEY and CDR2 is SVGAGI. CDR3 sequence reads: CASSATVATNEKLFF. The CDR3 DNA follows: TGTGCCAGCAGCGCTACAGTAGCAACTAATGAAAAACTGTTTTTT.

This clone was counted a single time. This chain uses TRBV7-9 with TRBJ2-3; 10 nucleotides agree with TRBD2. J was trimmed by 2 bases and V by 3 bases; bases with no gene match: 5. Germline CDR1 SEHNR, CDR2 FQNEAQ (reference sequence). The length of the CDR3 is 16 residues. In DNA, the CDR3 is TGTGCCAGCAGCTTCGGTAGCGGGGGGCTCACAGATACGCAGTATTTT. Encoded protein: CASSFGSGGLTDTQYF.

The rearrangement uses TRBV12-3 or TRBV12-4 and TRBJ2-1, with D possibly TRBD1 on 5 matching bases. V gave up 6 bases and J gave up 10 bases, with 16 bases separating them. The CDR3 consists of 13 residues. Written as DNA, the CDR3 is TGTGCCAGCAGCCCCATTAGGGGCGTCGAGCAGTTCTTC. Translated, it gives CASSPIRGVEQFF.

The chain has TRBV5-6 and TRBJ1-2, with D possibly matching TRBD1 (6 bases). V was trimmed by 3 bases and J by 4 bases, leaving 16 bases between them. CDR3 size: 15 residues. Germline V gene sequence: CDR1 SGHDT, CDR2 YYEEEE. CDR3 protein: CASSYDIGQSYGYTF. In DNA, the CDR3 is TGTGCCAGCAGCTACGATATAGGACAGAGCTATGGCTACACCTTC.

The chain carries TRBV6-2 or TRBV6-3 and TRBJ1-5; D unclear. In germline, CDR1 is MNHEY, CDR2 SVGEGT. V lost 2 bases and J lost 1, with 9 bases in between. The CDR3 runs 15 residues. The CDR3 loop reads CASSYAGLSNQPQHF. Written as DNA, the CDR3 is TGTGCCAGCAGTTACGCTGGGCTGAGCAATCAGCCCCAGCATTTT.

Of note for this clone: This same CDR3 is encoded by further DNA sequences in the sample. V and J are TRBV28 and TRBJ2-7; perhaps TRBD1 as D (5 bases). Between the trimmed V and J ends, which lost 2 bases and 3 bases, there was a span of 5 bases. Germline V CDR1 and CDR2: MDHEN, SYDVKM. CDR3 length: 12 amino acids. Written as DNA, the CDR3 is TGTGCCAGCAGTTTACAGGGCTACGAGCAGTACTTC. Translated, it gives CASSLQGYEQYF.

The CDR3 protein is CASSLVGVKTYEQYF. The CDR3 DNA follows: TGTGCCAGCAGCTTAGTTGGAGTTAAGACCTACGAGCAGTACTTC. The chain carries TRBV7-9 and TRBJ2-7, with no clear D. The ends were cut back, 1 base at V and 2 bases at J, with 12 bases in the middle. Germline CDR1 reads SEHNR; CDR2 reads FQNEAQ (reference sequence). The CDR3 consists of 15 residues.

The V gene is TRBV25-1, the J gene TRBJ2-2, with 7 nucleotides matching TRBD2. The ends lost 3 bases at V and 1 base at J; junction bases unmatched: 2. Germline CDR1 reads MGHDK; CDR2 reads SYGVNS. The CDR3 totals 15 residues. For the CDR3, the DNA is TGTGCCAGCAGTGAGGGGGGGTTGAACACCGGGGAGCTGTTTTTT. Protein sequence: CASSEGGLNTGELFF.

This chain uses TRBV7-2 with TRBJ2-7; 10 nucleotides match TRBD2. The CDR3 contains 17 residues. With V trimmed by 2 bases and J by 2 bases, 9 bases remained unmatched. Germline V gives CDR1 SGHTA, CDR2 FQGNSA. CDR3 sequence: CASSLSSGRAQPYEQYF. CDR3 sequence (DNA): TGTGCCAGCAGCTTATCCAGCGGGAGGGCTCAACCCTACGAGCAGTACTTC.

The rearrangement uses TRBV12-3 or TRBV12-4 and TRBJ2-7; TRBD1 is a possible D gene (5 bases). V dropped 4 bases and J dropped 2 bases, with 9 bases sitting between them. The CDR3 runs to 13 residues. The DNA of the CDR3 is TGTGCCAGCAGTTGGGGCAGTGCCTACGAGCAGTACTTC. It encodes CASSWGSAYEQYF.

Only one count was recorded for this clone. This CDR3 is also generated by other DNA sequences in the sample. The chain links TRBV6-2 or TRBV6-3 to TRBJ1-2; 7 nucleotides match TRBD1. J lost 4 bases, V lost 7 bases, and 9 bases had no gene match. The CDR3 covers 14 residues. Per germline, CDR1 MNHEY and CDR2 SVGEGT. CDR3 protein: CASTPPGGPYGYTF. Here the CDR3 DNA reads TGTGCCAGCACCCCCCCAGGGGGGCCCTATGGCTACACCTTC.

The rearrangement links TRBV7-9 to TRBJ2-2; weak D call: TRBD1 (5 bases). CDR1 SEHNR and CDR2 FQNEAQ come from the germline V gene (reference sequence). Trimming took off 1 base at V and 1 base at J, with 7 bases between the two ends. The length of the CDR3 is 15 residues. This CDR3 reads CASSLGQGNTGELFF. The CDR3 nucleotides are TGTGCCAGCAGCTTAGGGCAGGGGAACACCGGGGAGCTGTTTTTT.

This chain joins TRBV3-1 (or the pseudogene TRBV3-2) and TRBJ2-1; 7 bases fit TRBD2. With 4 bases clipped from V and 4 bases from J, the junction kept 7 bases outside the gene matches. Germline CDR1 LGHDT, CDR2 YNNKEL (reference sequence). CDR3 size: 15 residues. In DNA, the CDR3 is TGTGCCAGCAGCCGAGGCCTAGCGGATTACAATGAGCAGTTCTTC. Its translation is CASSRGLADYNEQFF.

On this clone itself: At one boundary the junction diverges from the germline segment, which might be a read error. The J gene is TRBJ2-2, the V gene TRBV7-9; 12 bases agree with TRBD2. Germline V gene data show CDR1 as SEHNR and CDR2 as FQNEAQ (reference sequence). The CDR3 length is 16 residues. The CDR3 reads CASSSSGGDLTRELFF. The CDR3 bases are TGTGCCAGCAGCTCTAGCGGGGGGGATCTCACCAGGGAGCTGTTTTTT.

V is TRBV11-2 and J is TRBJ1-1; D gene ambiguous. Germline V gene lookup returns CDR1 SGHAT and CDR2 FQNNGV. Trimming shortened V by 0 bases and J by 4 bases, and 12 bases separated the two germline ends. The CDR3 length is 15 residues. The CDR3 region has the DNA TGTGCCAGCAGCTTAGATGGAGGGTTTGCCACTGAAGCTTTCTTT. Protein product: CASSLDGGFATEAFF.

This chain links TRBV5-3 with TRBJ2-1; the match to TRBD1 covers 8 bases. TRBV5-3 is placed among ORFs of uncertain function. J lost 8 bases, V lost 4 bases, and 11 bases had no gene match. The CDR3 spans 15 residues. The CDR3 reads CARSRRRTGFDEQFF. CDR3 in DNA: TGTGCCAGAAGCCGAAGACGGACAGGGTTTGATGAGCAGTTCTTC.

V usage is TRBV19 and J usage is TRBJ2-5; no clear D gene. The CDR3 is made up of 15 amino acids. The germline V gene has CDR1 LNHDA and CDR2 SQIVND (reference sequence). V was clipped by 3 bases and J by 2 bases, with 13 bases between them. For the CDR3, the DNA is TGTGCCAGTAGTATGGGCGCCCGCATACAAGAGACCCAGTACTTC. This encodes CASSMGARIQETQYF.